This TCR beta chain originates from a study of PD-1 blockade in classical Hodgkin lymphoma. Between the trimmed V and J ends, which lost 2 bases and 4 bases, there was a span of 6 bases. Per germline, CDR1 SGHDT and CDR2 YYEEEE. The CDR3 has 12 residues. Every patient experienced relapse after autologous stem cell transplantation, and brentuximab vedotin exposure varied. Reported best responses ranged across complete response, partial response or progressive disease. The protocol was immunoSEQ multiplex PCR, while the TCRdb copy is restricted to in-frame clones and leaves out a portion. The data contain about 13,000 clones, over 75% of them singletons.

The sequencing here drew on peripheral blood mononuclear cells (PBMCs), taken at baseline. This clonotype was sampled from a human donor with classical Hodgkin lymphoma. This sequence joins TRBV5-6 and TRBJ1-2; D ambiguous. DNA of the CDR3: TGTGCCAGCAGCTTAGATTCCTATGGCTACACCTTC. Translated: CASSLDSYGYTF.